These T cell receptor beta chains were read from a single sample in a study of OX40 agonist ivuxolimab in advanced cancers. Measured with immunoSEQ multiplex PCR; TCRdb has only the in-frame clones, and not every one. Here the sample spans more than 65,000 clones, around 88% being singletons. Sequencing was performed on CD4+ or CD8+ T cells sorted from blood, taken in a trial of the OX40 agonist ivuxolimab. The source of these receptors is an adult with an advanced solid tumor such as melanoma, head and neck, liver or kidney cancer. Both conserved end residues are part of each CDR3. The D gene is left open where the match is weak. Rows give clone size only sometimes, using once, few, many, or a class for an expanded clone.

>NA|TRBJ2-3|TRBV10-3|11|NA
CAISEGDTQYF
TGTGCCATCAGTGAGGGAGATACGCAGTATTTT
>NA|TRBJ1-2|TRBV6-5|15|TRBD1
CASSYSTGAHYGYTF
TGTGCCAGCAGTTACTCGACAGGGGCCCACTATGGCTACACCTTC
>few|TRBJ1-1|TRBV29-1|13|NA
CSVEDSMNTEAFF
TGCAGCGTTGAAGATTCGATGAACACTGAAGCTTTCTTT
>NA|TRBJ1-2|TRBV7-9|13|NA
CASSPGDTMRYTF
TGTGCCAGCAGCCCGGGAGACACTATGCGCTACACCTTC
>NA|TRBJ2-2|TRBV28|15|NA
CASSRDRGNTGELFF
TGTGCCAGCAGCCGAGACCGGGGAAACACCGGGGAGCTGTTTTTT
>few|TRBJ1-1|TRBV19|14|NA
CASSTAGINTEAFF
TGTGCCAGTAGTACCGCAGGGATTAACACTGAAGCTTTCTTT
>NA|TRBJ2-6|TRBV27|18|NA
CASSPRQGGRWGANVLTF
TGTGCCAGCAGTCCAAGACAGGGAGGTCGATGGGGGGCCAACGTCCTGACTTTC
>NA|TRBJ1-1|TRBV18|16|TRBD1
CASSPPTDRSETEAFF
TGTGCCAGCTCACCACCTACGGACAGGTCGGAGACTGAAGCTTTCTTT
>NA|TRBJ2-1|TRBV15|15|NA
CATSRTSGTYNEQFF
TGTGCCACCAGCAGGACTTCAGGAACCTACAATGAGCAGTTCTTC
>NA|TRBJ1-2|TRBV7-6|15|NA
CASSLRSGDEDGYTF
TGTGCCAGCAGCTTAAGGTCAGGGGATGAAGATGGCTACACCTTC
>once|TRBJ1-3|TRBV5-1|13|NA
CASSQGSGNTIYF
TGCGCCAGCAGCCAGGGATCTGGAAACACCATATATTTT
>NA|TRBJ2-2|TRBV2|15|TRBD1
CASSWGQGVAGELFF
TGTGCCAGCAGTTGGGGACAGGGGGTTGCCGGGGAGCTGTTTTTT
>NA|TRBJ2-7|TRBV6-1|16|TRBD1
CASSVPRTGLSYEQYF
TGTGCCAGCAGTGTGCCGAGGACAGGCCTCTCCTACGAGCAGTACTTC
>NA|TRBJ1-5|TRBV18|18|TRBD1
CASSFTGQGAGIGQPQHF
TGTGCCAGCTCATTTACGGGACAGGGGGCAGGAATAGGCCAGCCCCAGCATTTT
>NA|TRBJ2-7|TRBV18|15|NA
CASSGGTGLTYEQYF
TGTGCCAGCTCTGGGGGGACGGGTCTTACCTACGAGCAGTACTTC
>NA|TRBJ1-6|TRBV2|12|NA
CASSETGSPLHF
TGTGCCAGCAGTGAAACTGGATCACCCCTCCACTTT
>NA|TRBJ2-7|TRBV2|13|TRBD1
CASRRGQTYEQYF
TGTGCCAGCAGGAGGGGGCAGACCTACGAGCAGTACTTC
>NA|TRBJ2-5|TRBV5-1|15|NA
CASSVTTPDGETQYF
TGCGCCAGCAGCGTGACTACTCCGGACGGGGAGACCCAGTACTTC
>NA|TRBJ1-2|TRBV6-5|12|NA
CASSLTDYGYTF
TGTGCCAGCAGTTTGACAGACTATGGCTACACCTTC
>NA|TRBJ1-6|TRBV27|13|NA
CASSLERGSPLHF
TGTGCCAGCAGTTTGGAGCGGGGCTCACCCCTCCACTTT
>NA|TRBJ2-2|TRBV6-4|18|NA
CASSDSRAETGYTGELFF
TGTGCCAGCAGTGACTCGAGGGCCGAGACAGGATACACCGGGGAGCTGTTTTTT
>NA|TRBJ2-7|TRBV7-8|15|TRBD1
CASSLGQGAWYEQYF
TGTGCCAGCAGCTTGGGACAGGGGGCTTGGTACGAGCAGTACTTC
>NA|TRBJ1-6|TRBV5-4|16|NA
CASSFPKGAGDSPLHF
TGTGCCAGCAGCTTCCCGAAGGGTGCGGGGGATTCACCCCTCCACTTT
>NA|TRBJ1-5|TRBV10-2|17|NA
CASSEGVEYYSNQPQHF
TGCGCCAGCAGTGAGGGGGTTGAATATTATAGCAATCAGCCCCAGCATTTT
>NA|TRBJ1-2|TRBV18|14|NA
CASSSGGTNYGYTF
TGTGCCAGCTCATCTGGGGGAACTAACTATGGCTACACCTTC
>NA|TRBJ2-3|TRBV20-1|11|NA
CSAPFTDTQYF
TGCAGTGCTCCCTTCACAGATACGCAGTATTTT
>NA|TRBJ1-2|TRBV6-6|14|TRBD1
CASSPTGVLDGYTF
TGTGCCAGCAGTCCGACAGGGGTGTTAGATGGCTACACCTTC
>few|TRBJ1-1|TRBV18|15|NA
CASSPLGGMNTEAFF
TGTGCCAGCTCACCACTTGGCGGAATGAACACTGAAGCTTTCTTT
>NA|TRBJ1-1|TRBV6-5|13|NA
CASRRQSPPEAFF
TGTGCCTCCCGCAGACAGTCTCCCCCTGAAGCTTTCTTT
>NA|TRBJ2-5|TRBV9|15|TRBD2
CASSVSPGGGVTQYF
TGTGCCAGCAGCGTCTCCCCGGGGGGTGGTGTGACCCAGTACTTC
>NA|TRBJ2-7|TRBV20-1|11|NA
CSASRDTEQYF
TGCAGTGCTTCCCGGGACACCGAGCAGTACTTC
>NA|TRBJ2-5|TRBV2|13|NA
CASNWDFQETQYF
TGTGCCAGCAACTGGGATTTCCAAGAGACCCAGTACTTC
>few|TRBJ1-6|TRBV2|15|NA
CASSPHDLTSSPLHF
TGTGCCAGCAGCCCCCATGATCTTACCAGTTCACCCCTCCACTTT
>NA|TRBJ1-5|TRBV6-1|14|TRBD1
CASSGQGAKEPQHF
TGTGCCAGCAGTGGACAGGGGGCTAAAGAGCCCCAGCATTTT
>NA|TRBJ2-3|TRBV5-4|15|TRBD1
CASSPSGQGADTQYF
TGTGCCAGCAGCCCAAGTGGGCAGGGGGCAGATACGCAGTATTTT
>NA|TRBJ1-2|TRBV5-4|13|NA
CASSSQVEYGYTF
TGTGCCAGCAGCTCACAGGTTGAATATGGCTACACCTTC
>NA|TRBJ1-2|TRBV18|15|TRBD1
CASSPGTDSNYGYTF
TGTGCCAGCTCACCTGGGACAGACAGTAACTATGGCTACACCTTC
>NA|TRBJ1-1|TRBV5-1|17|NA
CASSTSEGAGLNTEAFF
TGCGCCAGCAGCACCTCTGAGGGCGCAGGACTGAACACTGAAGCTTTCTTT
>NA|TRBJ2-7|TRBV6-5|14|TRBD2
CASTPGLGGYEQYF
TGTGCCAGCACCCCGGGACTAGGAGGCTACGAGCAGTACTTC
>NA|TRBJ1-2|TRBV10-3|14|TRBD1
CAISELDREWGYTF
TGTGCCATCAGTGAGTTAGACAGGGAATGGGGCTACACCTTC